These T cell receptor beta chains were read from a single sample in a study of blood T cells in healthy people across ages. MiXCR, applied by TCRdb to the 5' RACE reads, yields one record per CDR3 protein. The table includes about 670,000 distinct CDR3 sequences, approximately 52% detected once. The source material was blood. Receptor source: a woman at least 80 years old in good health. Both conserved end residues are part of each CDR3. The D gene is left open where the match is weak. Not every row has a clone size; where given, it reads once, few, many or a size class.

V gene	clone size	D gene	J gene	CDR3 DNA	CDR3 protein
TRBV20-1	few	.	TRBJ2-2	TGCAGTGCTAGAGATAGCACAGTTTACACCGGGGAGCTGTTTTTT	CSARDSTVYTGELFF
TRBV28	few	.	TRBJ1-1	TGTGCCAGCGACGGTGACGTTGGCACTGAAGCTTTCTTT	CASDGDVGTEAFF
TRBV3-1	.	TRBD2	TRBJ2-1	TGTGCCAGCAGCCAAAGCCCTGTTAAGGGAGCGGGGATTTACAATGAGCAGTTCTTC	CASSQSPVKGAGIYNEQFF
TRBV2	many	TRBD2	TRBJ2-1	TGTGCCAGCAGTGAAAGCGGGAGCTCCTACAATGAGCAGTTCTTC	CASSESGSSYNEQFF
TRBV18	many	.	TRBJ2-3	TGTGCCAGCTCACCAAAGTTGGCCGACCGGGGAGATACGCAGTATTTT	CASSPKLADRGDTQYF
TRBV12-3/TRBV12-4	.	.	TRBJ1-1	TGTGCCAGCAGTTTAGCGACAGTACAGAACACTGAAGCTTTCTTT	CASSLATVQNTEAFF
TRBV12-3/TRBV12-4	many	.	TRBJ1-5	TGTGCCAGCCGATACCCGGGCCAGCCCCAGCATTTT	CASRYPGQPQHF
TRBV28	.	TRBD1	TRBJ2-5	TGTGCCAGCCAATACGCGGACAGGACCCAAGAGACCCAGTACTTC	CASQYADRTQETQYF
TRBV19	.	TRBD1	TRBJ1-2	TGTGCCAGTGGGGATAGGGGGCGCGAGGATGGCTACACCTTC	CASGDRGREDGYTF
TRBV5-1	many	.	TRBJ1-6	TGCGCCAGCAGCCCGGGGAGTGACCCGGGGTCGTCACCCCTCCACTTT	CASSPGSDPGSSPLHF
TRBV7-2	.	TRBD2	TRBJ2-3	TGTGCCAGCAGCTTGGACAGCGGGGGGTCAGATACGCAGTATTTT	CASSLDSGGSDTQYF
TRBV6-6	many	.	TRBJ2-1	TGTGCCAGCAGTTATACCTTCAGCAGGGCTGACTCCTACAATGAGCAGTTCTTC	CASSYTFSRADSYNEQFF
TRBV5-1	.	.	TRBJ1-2	TGCGCCAGCAGCTTGGGGGGAGGAAGTCTAAACACCTTC	CASSLGGGSLNTF
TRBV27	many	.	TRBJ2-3	TGTGCCAGCAGACTCCAGGCAGGGAGGACAGATACGCAGTATTTT	CASRLQAGRTDTQYF
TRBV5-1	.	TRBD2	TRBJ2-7	TGCGCCAGCAGCTGGCCGATTGGGACTAGCGCAACCACCACTTCCTACAATGAGCAGTACTTC	CASSWPIGTSATTTSYNEQYF
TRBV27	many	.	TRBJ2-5	TGTGCCAGCAGTTTAGATGCGTCGATTCAGTACTTC	CASSLDASIQYF